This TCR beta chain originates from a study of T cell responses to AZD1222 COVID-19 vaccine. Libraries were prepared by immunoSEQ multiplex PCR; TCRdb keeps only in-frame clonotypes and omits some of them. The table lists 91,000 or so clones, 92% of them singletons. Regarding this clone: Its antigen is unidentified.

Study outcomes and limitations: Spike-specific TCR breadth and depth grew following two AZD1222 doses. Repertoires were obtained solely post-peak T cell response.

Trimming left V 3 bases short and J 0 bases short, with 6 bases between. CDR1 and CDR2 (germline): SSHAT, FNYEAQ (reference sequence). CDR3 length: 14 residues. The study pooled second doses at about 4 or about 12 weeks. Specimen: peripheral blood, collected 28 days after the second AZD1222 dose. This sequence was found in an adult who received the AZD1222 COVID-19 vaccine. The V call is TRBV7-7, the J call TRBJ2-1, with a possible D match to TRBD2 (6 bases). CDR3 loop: CASSLTSSYNEQFF. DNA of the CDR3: TGTGCCAGCAGCTTGACTAGCTCCTACAATGAGCAGTTCTTC. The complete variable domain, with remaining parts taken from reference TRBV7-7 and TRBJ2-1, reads GAGVSQSPRYKVTKRGQDVTLRCDPISSHATLYWYQQALGQGPEFLTYFNYEAQPDKSGLPSDRFSAERPEGSISTLTIQRTEQRDSAMYRCASSLTSSYNEQFFGPGTRLTVL.